These 30 T cell receptor beta chains originate from one sample sequenced in a study of blood T cell repertoires in COVID-19. Using immunoSEQ multiplex PCR, the repertoire was profiled, and TCRdb retains in-frame clones only, with some absent. In the table there are some 200,000 clones, 85% to 90% of which are singletons. The sequencing sample was made of peripheral blood. Every receptor here comes from a man aged 18-30 years with active or convalescent COVID-19.

The gene calls are TRBV5-4 and TRBJ2-4; 9 positions agree with TRBD1. The germline CDR1 and CDR2 sequences are SGHNT and YYREEE (reference sequence). V lost 0 bases, J lost 3 bases, and 4 bases stayed unmatched. The length of the CDR3 is 16 residues. The CDR3 is CASSLGGTGYKNIQYF. The CDR3 bases are TGTGCCAGCAGCTTGGGAGGGACAGGGTACAAAAACATTCAGTACTTC.

The chain has TRBV30 and TRBJ1-2; 7 bases are a match to TRBD1. The CDR3 totals 13 residues. Germline CDR1 GTSNPN, CDR2 SVGIG (reference sequence). The V and J ends lost 3 bases and 4 bases, in that order; junction bases with no gene match: 5. In DNA, the CDR3 is TGTGCCTGGAGAGCATCAGGGGGCTATGGCTACACCTTC. Its translation is CAWRASGGYGYTF.

The chain joins TRBV19 to TRBJ2-7; 7 positions match TRBD1. The CDR3 length is 15 residues. CDR1 is LNHDA, CDR2 SQIVND, per germline (reference sequence). With V trimmed by 5 bases and J by 3 bases, 10 bases remained unmatched. The CDR3, as DNA: TGTGCCAGTAGTTACCGACTGACAGGGAGCTACGAGCAGTACTTC. This sequence encodes CASSYRLTGSYEQYF.

This chain uses TRBV5-4 with TRBJ2-7, with 7 positions matching TRBD2. Germline V gene data show CDR1 as SGHNT and CDR2 as YYREEE (reference sequence). After removal of 0 bases from V and 4 bases from J, the junction contained 7 bases not matched to a gene. The CDR3 length is 15 residues. The CDR3 coding sequence is TGTGCCAGCAGCTTGGGGTCTAGCGGATTTTACGAGCAGTACTTC. Its protein product is CASSLGSSGFYEQYF.

The chain employs TRBV29-1 and TRBJ2-1; no clear D gene. CDR1 and CDR2 (germline): SQVTM, ANQGSEA. The germline V and J ends were trimmed by 6 bases and 8 bases, with 8 bases remaining between them. The CDR3 sequence is 10 residues long. DNA for the CDR3: TGCAGCGTCCGGGTTCATGAGCAGTTCTTC. Amino acids: CSVRVHEQFF.

There are a few counts of this clone. This chain uses TRBV28 with TRBJ1-1; D gene unclear. This CDR3 comprises 12 residues. The germline V and J ends were trimmed by 5 bases and 4 bases, with 8 bases remaining between them. Germline CDR1 and CDR2: MDHEN and SYDVKM. The CDR3 nucleotides read TGTGCCAGCAGTATCGAGGTCACTGAAGCTTTCTTT. Translation: CASSIEVTEAFF. Combining the CDR3 with reference TRBV28 and TRBJ1-1 gives the whole variable domain DVKVTQSSRYLVKRTGEKVFLECVQDMDHENMFWYRQDPGLGLRLIYFSYDVKMKEKGDIPEGYSVSREKKERFSLILESASTNQTSMYLCASSIEVTEAFFGQGTRLTVV.

The chain combines TRBV12-3 or TRBV12-4 with TRBJ2-1; TRBD2 is a possible D gene (5 bases). V lost 7 bases to trimming and J lost 7 bases, with 11 bases between them. The CDR3 length is 12 residues. Here the CDR3 reads CASKSSGNEQFF. The CDR3, as DNA: TGTGCCAGCAAATCCTCGGGGAATGAGCAGTTCTTC.

The V and J genes are TRBV2 and TRBJ1-1; no firm D call. Trimming left V 3 bases short and J 6 bases short, with 14 bases between. CDR1 is SNHLY and CDR2 is FYNNEI in the germline V gene. The CDR3 totals 14 residues. The CDR3 loop is CASSDLGGKAEAFF. The CDR3 DNA reads TGTGCCAGCAGTGACTTAGGAGGGAAGGCTGAAGCTTTCTTT.

This clone has just a few counts. V and J are TRBV7-9 and TRBJ2-1, with D possibly TRBD2 on 6 matching bases. CDR3 length: 13 amino acids. The germline V and J ends were trimmed by 2 bases and 12 bases, with 14 bases remaining between them. Germline V CDR1 and CDR2: SEHNR, FQNEAQ (reference sequence). CDR3 loop: CASSLQEGEWQFF. Here the CDR3 DNA reads TGTGCCAGCAGCTTACAGGAGGGCGAGTGGCAGTTCTTC.

The chain links TRBV5-4 to TRBJ1-2, with D unresolved. Germline loops: CDR1 SGHNT, CDR2 YYREEE (reference sequence). The CDR3 covers 13 residues. The V and J ends lost 1 base and 1 base respectively, with 5 bases between them. Here the CDR3 reads CASSLSNNYGYTF. The CDR3 coding sequence is TGTGCCAGCAGCTTGTCCAATAACTATGGCTACACCTTC. Full variable domain (remainder filled in from reference TRBV5-4 and TRBJ1-2): ETGVTQSPTHLIKTRGQQVTLRCSSQSGHNTVSWYQQALGQGPQFIFQYYREEENGRGNFPPRFSGLQFPNYSSELNVNALELDDSALYLCASSLSNNYGYTFGSGTRLTVV.

V is TRBV27 and J is TRBJ2-1; perhaps TRBD1 as D (6 bases). The CDR3 is 13 residues long. V lost 2 bases to trimming and J lost 5 bases, with 7 bases between them. Looked up from germline, CDR1 is MNHEY and CDR2 is SMNVEV (reference sequence). CDR3 in amino acids: CASSLGQHNEQFF. In DNA form, the CDR3 reads TGTGCCAGCAGTTTAGGACAGCACAATGAGCAGTTCTTC.

The chain employs TRBV6-5 and TRBJ1-1, with 9 bases fitting TRBD1. V was pared by 7 bases and J by 11 bases, with 11 bases of the junction left unmatched. The CDR3 totals 13 residues. Germline CDR1 and CDR2: MNHEY and SVGAGI. The CDR3 region has the DNA TGTGCCAGCATCCCGCCACAGGGGGCGCGGGCTTTCTTT. It encodes CASIPPQGARAFF.

The V and J genes are TRBV19 and TRBJ2-3; D unresolved. Germline lookup yields CDR1 LNHDA and CDR2 SQIVND (reference sequence). With 1 base removed from V and 4 bases from J, the gap between germline ends came to 9 bases. CDR3 length equals 14 residues. The DNA for the CDR3 is TGTGCCAGTAGTATAGGAAGCACTTCAGATACGCAGTATTTT. This codes for CASSIGSTSDTQYF.

The V and J genes are TRBV11-2 and TRBJ2-1; TRBD1 matches at 9 bases. In germline, CDR1 is SGHAT, CDR2 FQNNGV. V lost 5 bases, J lost 4 bases, and 9 bases stayed unmatched. The CDR3 covers 16 residues. The CDR3 DNA sequence: TGTGCCAGCAGCCAAAGAGCCGGGACAGGGTACAATGAGCAGTTCTTC. Protein product: CASSQRAGTGYNEQFF. The full variable domain, in which reference TRBV11-2 and TRBJ2-1 provide the parts outside the CDR3, is EAGVAQSPRYKIIEKRQSVAFWCNPISGHATLYWYQQILGQGPKLLIQFQNNGVVDDSQLPKDRFSAERLKGVDSTLKIQPAKLEDSAVYLCASSQRAGTGYNEQFFGPGTRLTVL.

V and J are TRBV6-5 and TRBJ2-7, with TRBD1 matching 7 bases. From germline, CDR1 is MNHEY and CDR2 SVGAGI. After removal of 6 bases from V and 2 bases from J, the junction contained 7 bases not matched to a gene. This CDR3 contains 14 residues. Here the CDR3 reads CASSLRQGTYEQYF. The DNA of the CDR3 is TGTGCCAGCAGCCTAAGACAGGGCACCTACGAGCAGTACTTC.

The chain carries TRBV4-1 and TRBJ1-2; 7 nucleotides align to TRBD1. The trim removed 0 bases at V and 5 bases at J, leaving 6 bases unmatched. This CDR3 spans 15 amino acids. The germline CDR1 and CDR2 sequences are MGHRA and YSYEKL. The CDR3 bases are TGCGCCAGCAGCCAAGATGAGGCAGGGGGGTATGGCTACACCTTC. Protein sequence: CASSQDEAGGYGYTF.

This chain joins TRBV27 and TRBJ2-7; the D gene is possibly TRBD2 (6 bases). V was shortened by 0 bases and J by 5 bases, with 14 bases between the two germline ends. The CDR3 runs 15 residues. Germline-derived CDR1 and CDR2 are MNHEY and SMNVEV (reference sequence). The DNA for the CDR3 is TGTGCCAGCAGTTTATCGGGTGGGACTCTCCACGAGCAGTACTTC. As protein: CASSLSGGTLHEQYF.

The V gene is TRBV19, the J gene TRBJ2-7, with 7 bases lining up with TRBD2. The CDR3 runs 17 residues. V gave up 5 bases and J gave up 2 bases; unmatched junction bases: 15. CDR1 LNHDA and CDR2 SQIVND come from the germline V gene (reference sequence). This chain's CDR3 is CASSPQSSRDYPYEQYF. The CDR3 DNA follows: TGTGCCAGTAGTCCTCAATCCTCACGGGACTACCCCTACGAGCAGTACTTC.

This clone appeared a single time. The chain recombines TRBV10-1 with TRBJ1-1, with D perhaps matching TRBD1 (6 bases). Germline V gene lookup returns CDR1 WNHNN and CDR2 SYGVQD (reference sequence). The germline V and J ends were trimmed by 3 bases and 1 base, with 15 bases remaining between them. CDR3 length: 16 residues. Here the CDR3 DNA reads TGCGCCAGCAGTGATCCCCGGGACATCGGGAACACTGAAGCTTTCTTT. It translates to CASSDPRDIGNTEAFF.

The J gene is TRBJ1-3, the V gene TRBV11-2; D might be TRBD1 (5 bases). V was trimmed by 7 bases and J by 2 bases, leaving 21 bases between them. This CDR3 has 17 amino acids. CDR1 and CDR2 from the germline V gene are SGHAT and FQNNGV. DNA for the CDR3: TGTGCCAGCACAACAGGATCCACATGGGGAACTGGAAACACCATATATTTT. It is translated as CASTTGSTWGTGNTIYF.

V and J are TRBV19 and TRBJ2-3, with D perhaps TRBD1 (6 bases). Germline V gives CDR1 LNHDA, CDR2 SQIVND (reference sequence). The V end was cut by 8 bases, the J end by 0 bases, with 18 bases between. There are 16 residues in the CDR3. CDR3 loop: CASARGERRSTDTQYF. CDR3 coding DNA: TGTGCCAGTGCCAGGGGTGAGCGGAGGAGCACAGATACGCAGTATTTT.

CDR3 in DNA: TGTGCCAGCAGGGGCCCAACTGAAGCTTTCTTT. It specifies CASRGPTEAFF. The rearrangement uses TRBV7-9 and TRBJ1-1, with unresolved D. The length of the CDR3 is 11 residues. Germline V gene data show CDR1 as SEHNR and CDR2 as FQNEAQ (reference sequence). Trimming stripped 6 bases from V and 5 bases from J, with 7 bases between.

The chain carries TRBV27 and TRBJ2-2; TRBD2 aligns across 14 bases. This CDR3 spans 16 amino acids. From germline, CDR1 is MNHEY and CDR2 SMNVEV (reference sequence). The ends lost 7 bases at V and 7 bases at J; junction bases unmatched: 8. CDR3 in amino acids: CASKTSGRAGNGELFF. CDR3 nucleotide sequence: TGTGCCAGCAAGACTAGCGGGAGGGCCGGTAACGGGGAGCTGTTTTTT.

The CDR3: CSAREKSEQYF. CDR3 nucleotides: TGCAGTGCTAGGGAGAAATCCGAGCAGTACTTC. The chain combines TRBV20-1 with TRBJ2-7; D ambiguous. The CDR3 loop spans 11 amino acids. The germline gives CDR1 DFQATT, CDR2 SNEGSKA (reference sequence). The germline V and J ends were trimmed by 3 bases and 6 bases, with 9 bases remaining between them.

The chain employs TRBV7-8 and TRBJ1-1, with TRBD1 matching 7 bases. This CDR3 spans 18 amino acids. Germline trimming cut 3 bases from V and 0 bases from J; bases unmatched to any gene: 13. CDR1 is SGHVS, CDR2 FQNEAQ, per germline. CDR3 sequence reads: CASSLGISGGLMNTEAFF. CDR3 coding DNA: TGTGCCAGCAGCTTGGGAATTTCAGGGGGGCTAATGAACACTGAAGCTTTCTTT. The full variable domain, with the rest looked up from reference TRBV7-8 and TRBJ1-1, is GAGVSQSPRYKVAKRGQDVALRCDPISGHVSLFWYQQALGQGPEFLTYFQNEAQLDKSGLPSDRFFAERPEGSVSTLKIQRTQQEDSAVYLCASSLGISGGLMNTEAFFGQGTRLTVV.

V and J are TRBV29-1 and TRBJ2-6, with 7 bases identical to TRBD1. Trimming removed 6 bases from V and 1 base from J; junction bases left unmatched: 6. Germline loops: CDR1 SQVTM, CDR2 ANQGSEA. CDR3 length: 15 residues. This CDR3 reads CSVGTAQSGANVLTF. The CDR3 DNA sequence: TGCAGCGTCGGGACAGCACAATCTGGGGCCAACGTCCTGACTTTC.

This chain uses TRBV12-3 or TRBV12-4 with TRBJ1-5, with D possibly TRBD1 on 6 matching bases. This CDR3 contains 13 residues. With 5 bases removed from V and 6 bases from J, the gap between germline ends came to 11 bases. In nucleotides, the CDR3 is TGTGCCAGCAGTCCTTTAGGGGGTCAGCCCCAGCATTTT. The encoded protein is CASSPLGGQPQHF.

The chain has TRBV12-5 and TRBJ1-3, with D perhaps matching TRBD1 (6 bases). With 1 base removed from V and 0 bases from J, the gap between germline ends came to 16 bases. CDR1 is LGHNT and CDR2 is FRNRAP in the germline V gene. The CDR3 is 18 residues long. CDR3 in DNA: TGTGCTAGTGGTTTGGCTCTGGACAGCCTGAGCTCTGGAAACACCATATATTTT. Translated: CASGLALDSLSSGNTIYF.

V usage is TRBV9 and J usage is TRBJ1-2; 9 nucleotides match TRBD1. Germline values: CDR1 SGDLS, CDR2 YYNGEE. The trim removed 3 bases at V and 6 bases at J, leaving 9 bases unmatched. The CDR3 is 15 residues long. CDR3 residues: CASSDVGTGLDGYTF. The CDR3 DNA reads as TGTGCCAGCAGCGACGTCGGGACAGGGCTTGATGGCTACACCTTC.

The chain carries TRBV27 and TRBJ1-5, with 7 positions matching TRBD1. V shed 6 bases and J 3 bases; nucleotides not matched to a gene: 11. The germline V gene encodes CDR1 MNHEY and CDR2 SMNVEV (reference sequence). This CDR3 has 16 residues. In DNA form, the CDR3 reads TGTGCCAGCAGACAGAGGGGGACAGAAGTCAATCAGCCCCAGCATTTT. Translated, it gives CASRQRGTEVNQPQHF.